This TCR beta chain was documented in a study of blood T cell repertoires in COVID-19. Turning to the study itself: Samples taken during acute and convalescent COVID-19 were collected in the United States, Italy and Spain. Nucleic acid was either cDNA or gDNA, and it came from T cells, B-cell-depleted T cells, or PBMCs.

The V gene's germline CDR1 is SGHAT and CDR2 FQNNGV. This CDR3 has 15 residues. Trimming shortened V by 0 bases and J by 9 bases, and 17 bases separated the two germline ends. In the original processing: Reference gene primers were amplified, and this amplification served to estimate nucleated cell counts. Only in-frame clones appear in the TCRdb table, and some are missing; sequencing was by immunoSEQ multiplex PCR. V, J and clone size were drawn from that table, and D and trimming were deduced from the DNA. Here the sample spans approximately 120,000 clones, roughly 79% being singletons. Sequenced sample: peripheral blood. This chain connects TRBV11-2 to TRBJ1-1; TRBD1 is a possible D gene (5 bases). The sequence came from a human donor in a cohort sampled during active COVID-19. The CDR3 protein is CASSLDLTARGKAFF. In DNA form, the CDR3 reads TGTGCCAGCAGCTTAGATCTCACAGCCCGGGGGAAAGCTTTCTTT.